The present T cell receptor (beta chain) was sequenced within a study of T cell responses to AZD1222 COVID-19 vaccine. Study conclusions and caveats: Among AZD1222 vaccinees, only 5 to 7 were seropositive at baseline. Donor demographics were predominantly white British with a female majority; clonal diversity may be underestimated. Along spike, vaccine-associated CD4 TCRs were found throughout, with dominance at 160-218 and 743-854.

The V and J ends lost 1 base and 5 bases, in that order; junction bases with no gene match: 12. The CDR3 extends over 17 amino acids. Germline V gene data show CDR1 as SEHNR and CDR2 as FQNEAQ (reference sequence). Notes on this clone: The antigen is unknown.

Sequencing used immunoSEQ multiplex PCR; TCRdb keeps in-frame clones, though not all of them. There are 200,000 to 250,000 clones in the sample; approximately 94% occur only once, and approximately 1% lies in the top ten. This sequence was found in an adult in good health. The sample here was peripheral blood, taken on day 0 of MenACWY control vaccination. The V gene is TRBV7-9, the J gene TRBJ1-1; TRBD1 matches 8 bases. The CDR3 sequence: CASSLGSGQGLRTEAFF. Written as DNA, the CDR3 is TGTGCCAGCAGCTTAGGATCCGGACAGGGCCTGCGAACTGAAGCTTTCTTT. Using reference TRBV7-9 and TRBJ1-1 for the parts outside the CDR3, the full variable domain is DTGVSQNPRHKITKRGQNVTFRCDPISEHNRLYWYRQTLGQGPEFLTYFQNEAQLEKSRLLSDRFSAERPKGSFSTLEIQRTEQGDSAMYLCASSLGSGQGLRTEAFFGQGTRLTVV.